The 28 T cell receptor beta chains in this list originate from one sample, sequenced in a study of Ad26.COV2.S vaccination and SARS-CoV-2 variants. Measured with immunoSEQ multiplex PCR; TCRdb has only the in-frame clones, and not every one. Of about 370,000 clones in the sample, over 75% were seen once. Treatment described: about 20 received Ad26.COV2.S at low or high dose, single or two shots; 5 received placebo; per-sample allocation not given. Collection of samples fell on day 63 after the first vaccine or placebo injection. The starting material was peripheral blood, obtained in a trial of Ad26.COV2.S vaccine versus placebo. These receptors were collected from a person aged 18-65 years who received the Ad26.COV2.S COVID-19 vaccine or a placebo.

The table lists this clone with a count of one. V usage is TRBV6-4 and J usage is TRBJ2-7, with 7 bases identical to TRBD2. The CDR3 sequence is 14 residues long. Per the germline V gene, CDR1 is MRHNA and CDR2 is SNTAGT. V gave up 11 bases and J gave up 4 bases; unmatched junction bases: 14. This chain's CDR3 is CARLAGGRQYEQYF. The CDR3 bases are TGTGCCCGCCTGGCAGGCGGGAGACAGTACGAGCAGTACTTC.

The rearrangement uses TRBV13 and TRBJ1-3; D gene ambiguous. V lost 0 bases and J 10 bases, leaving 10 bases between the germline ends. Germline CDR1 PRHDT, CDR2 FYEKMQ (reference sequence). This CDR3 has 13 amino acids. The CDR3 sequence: CASSLGELRTIYF. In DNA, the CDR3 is TGTGCCAGCAGCTTAGGAGAATTGAGAACCATATATTTT.

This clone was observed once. Here the CDR3 reads CASSFMDSPNTEAFF. The CDR3 DNA reads TGTGCCAGCAGCTTCATGGACAGCCCGAACACTGAAGCTTTCTTT. The chain has TRBV7-2 and TRBJ1-1; TRBD1 is a possible D gene (6 bases). Deletions cut 3 bases from V and 1 base from J, with 12 bases between. The CDR3 sequence is 15 residues long. Germline lookup yields CDR1 SGHTA and CDR2 FQGNSA.

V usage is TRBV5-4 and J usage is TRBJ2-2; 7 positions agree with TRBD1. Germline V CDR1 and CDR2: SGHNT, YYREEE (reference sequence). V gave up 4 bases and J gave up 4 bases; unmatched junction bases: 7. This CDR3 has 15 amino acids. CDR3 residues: CASSANQGVTGELFF. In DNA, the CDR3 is TGTGCCAGCAGCGCAAACCAGGGGGTCACCGGGGAGCTGTTTTTT.

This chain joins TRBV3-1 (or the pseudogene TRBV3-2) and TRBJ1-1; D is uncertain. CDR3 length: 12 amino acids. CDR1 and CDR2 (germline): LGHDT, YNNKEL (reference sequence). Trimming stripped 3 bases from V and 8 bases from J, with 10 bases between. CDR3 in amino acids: CASSQARSEAFF. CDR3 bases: TGTGCCAGCAGCCAGGCCAGGTCGGAAGCTTTCTTT.

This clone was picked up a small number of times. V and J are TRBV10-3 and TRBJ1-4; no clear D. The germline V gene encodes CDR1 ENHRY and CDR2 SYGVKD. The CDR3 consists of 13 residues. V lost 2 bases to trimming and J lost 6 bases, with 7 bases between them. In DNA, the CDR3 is TGTGCCATCAGTGAGGGGAGGGATGAAAAACTGTTTTTT. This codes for CAISEGRDEKLFF.

CDR3: CASSLGRKNYGYTF. The CDR3 nucleotides read TGTGCCAGCAGCTTGGGCAGGAAGAACTATGGCTACACCTTC. The chain recombines TRBV5-6 with TRBJ1-2; D remains ambiguous. This CDR3 spans 14 amino acids. Germline V lookup: CDR1 SGHDT, CDR2 YYEEEE. The ends were cut back, 0 bases at V and 2 bases at J, with 8 bases in the middle. The entire variable domain, with the rest obtained from reference TRBV5-6 and TRBJ1-2, is as follows: DAGVTQSPTHLIKTRGQQVTLRCSPKSGHDTVSWYQQALGQGPQFIFQYYEEEERQRGNFPDRFSGHQFPNYSSELNVNALLLGDSALYLCASSLGRKNYGYTFGSGTRLTVV.

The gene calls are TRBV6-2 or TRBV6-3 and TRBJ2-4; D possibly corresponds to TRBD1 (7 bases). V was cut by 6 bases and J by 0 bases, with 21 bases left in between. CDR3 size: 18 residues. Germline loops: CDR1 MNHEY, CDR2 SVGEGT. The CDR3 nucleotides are TGTGCCAGCAGCCACAGGGGAGCGGGTGGGATAGCCAAAAACATTCAGTACTTC. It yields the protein CASSHRGAGGIAKNIQYF.

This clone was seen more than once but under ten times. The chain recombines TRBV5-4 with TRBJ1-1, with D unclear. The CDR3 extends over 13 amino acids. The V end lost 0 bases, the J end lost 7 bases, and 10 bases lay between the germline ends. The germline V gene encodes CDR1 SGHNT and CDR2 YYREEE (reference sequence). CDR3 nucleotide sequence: TGTGCCAGCAGCTTGGAGGGTACCGGTGAAGCTTTCTTT. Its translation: CASSLEGTGEAFF.

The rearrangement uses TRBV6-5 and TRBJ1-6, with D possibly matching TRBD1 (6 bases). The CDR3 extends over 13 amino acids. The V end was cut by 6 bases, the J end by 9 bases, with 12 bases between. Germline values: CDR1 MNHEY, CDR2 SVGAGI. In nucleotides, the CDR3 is TGTGCCAGCAGAAAACAGGGTGGTTCACCCCTCCACTTT. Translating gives CASRKQGGSPLHF.

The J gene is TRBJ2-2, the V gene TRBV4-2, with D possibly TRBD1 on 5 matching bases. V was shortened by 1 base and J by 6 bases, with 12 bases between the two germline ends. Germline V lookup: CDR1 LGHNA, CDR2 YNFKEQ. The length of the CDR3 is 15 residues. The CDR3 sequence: CASSQGLGPAGELFF. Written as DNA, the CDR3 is TGTGCCAGCAGCCAAGGCCTGGGGCCGGCCGGGGAGCTGTTTTTT.

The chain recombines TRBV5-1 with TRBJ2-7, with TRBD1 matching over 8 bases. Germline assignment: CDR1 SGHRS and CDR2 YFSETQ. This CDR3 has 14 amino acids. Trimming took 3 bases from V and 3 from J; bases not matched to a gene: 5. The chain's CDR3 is CASSSTGGNYEQYF. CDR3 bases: TGCGCCAGCAGCTCAACAGGGGGTAACTACGAGCAGTACTTC.

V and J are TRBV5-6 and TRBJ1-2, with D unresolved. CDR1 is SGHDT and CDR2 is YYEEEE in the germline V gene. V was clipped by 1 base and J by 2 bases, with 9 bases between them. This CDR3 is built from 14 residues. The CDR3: CASSLLDSNYGYTF. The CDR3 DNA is TGTGCCAGCAGCTTGCTAGATTCCAACTATGGCTACACCTTC.

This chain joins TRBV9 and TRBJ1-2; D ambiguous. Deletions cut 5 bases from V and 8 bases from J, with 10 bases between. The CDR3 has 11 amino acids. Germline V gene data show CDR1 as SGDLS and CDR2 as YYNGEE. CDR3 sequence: CASRAEPGYTF. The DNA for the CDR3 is TGTGCCAGCAGGGCGGAGCCCGGCTACACCTTC.

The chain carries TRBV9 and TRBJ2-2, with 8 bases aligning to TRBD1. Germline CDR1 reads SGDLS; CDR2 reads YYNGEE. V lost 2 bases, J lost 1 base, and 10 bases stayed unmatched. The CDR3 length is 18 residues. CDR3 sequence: CASSVGQAGTGNTGELFF. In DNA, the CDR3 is TGTGCCAGCAGCGTCGGCCAAGCCGGGACAGGGAACACCGGGGAGCTGTTTTTT.

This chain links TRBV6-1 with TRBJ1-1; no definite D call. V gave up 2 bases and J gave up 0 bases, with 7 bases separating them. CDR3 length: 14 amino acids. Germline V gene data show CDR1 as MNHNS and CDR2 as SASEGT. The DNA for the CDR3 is TGTGCCAGCAGTGAATCGCGAGTGAACACTGAAGCTTTCTTT. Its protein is CASSESRVNTEAFF.

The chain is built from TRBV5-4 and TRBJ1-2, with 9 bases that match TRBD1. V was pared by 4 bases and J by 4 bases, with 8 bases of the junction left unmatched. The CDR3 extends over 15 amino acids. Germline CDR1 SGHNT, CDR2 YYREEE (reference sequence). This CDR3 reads CASSTSGTGSYGYTF. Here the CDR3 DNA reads TGTGCCAGCAGCACATCTGGGACAGGGTCCTATGGCTACACCTTC.

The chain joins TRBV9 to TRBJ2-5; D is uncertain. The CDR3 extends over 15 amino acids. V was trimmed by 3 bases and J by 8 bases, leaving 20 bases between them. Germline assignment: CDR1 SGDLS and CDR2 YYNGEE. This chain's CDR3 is CASSASSDTSGTQYF. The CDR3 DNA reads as TGTGCCAGCAGCGCGTCATCCGACACCTCCGGAACCCAGTACTTC.

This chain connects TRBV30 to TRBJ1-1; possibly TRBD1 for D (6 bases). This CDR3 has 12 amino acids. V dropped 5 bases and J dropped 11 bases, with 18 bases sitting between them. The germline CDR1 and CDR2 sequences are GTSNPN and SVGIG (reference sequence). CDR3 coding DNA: TGTGCCTGGTTAGCAGGGGCCCCCGCGGCTTTCTTT. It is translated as CAWLAGAPAAFF.

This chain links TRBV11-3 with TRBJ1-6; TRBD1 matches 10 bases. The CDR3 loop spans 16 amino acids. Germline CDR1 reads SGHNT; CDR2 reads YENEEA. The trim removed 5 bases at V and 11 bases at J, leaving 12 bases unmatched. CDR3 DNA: TGTGCCAGCAGCCAAACCGGGACAGGGGCTTATCCACCCCTCCACTTT. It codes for CASSQTGTGAYPPLHF.

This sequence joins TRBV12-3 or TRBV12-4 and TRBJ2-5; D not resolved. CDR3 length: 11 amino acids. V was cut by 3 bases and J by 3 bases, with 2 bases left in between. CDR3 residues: CASSFKETQYF. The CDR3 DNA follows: TGTGCCAGCAGTTTCAAAGAGACCCAGTACTTC.

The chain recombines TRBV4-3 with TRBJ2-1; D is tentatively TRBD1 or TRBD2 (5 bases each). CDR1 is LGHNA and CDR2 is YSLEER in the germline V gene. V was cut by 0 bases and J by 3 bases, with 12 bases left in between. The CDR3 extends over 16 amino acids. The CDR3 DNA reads TGCGCCAGCAGCCAAGAAATGGGGACCAACTACAATGAGCAGTTCTTC. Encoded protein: CASSQEMGTNYNEQFF.

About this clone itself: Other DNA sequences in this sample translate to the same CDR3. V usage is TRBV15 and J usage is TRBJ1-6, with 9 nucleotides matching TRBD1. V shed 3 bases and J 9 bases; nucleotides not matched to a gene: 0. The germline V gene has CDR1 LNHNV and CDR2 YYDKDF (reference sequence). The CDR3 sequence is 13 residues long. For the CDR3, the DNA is TGTGCCACCAGCAGGGACAGGGGTTCACCCCTCCACTTT. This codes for CATSRDRGSPLHF.

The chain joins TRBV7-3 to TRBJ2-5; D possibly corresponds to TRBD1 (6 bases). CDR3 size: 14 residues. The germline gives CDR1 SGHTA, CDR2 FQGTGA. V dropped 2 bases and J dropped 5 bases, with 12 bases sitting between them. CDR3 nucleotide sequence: TGTGCCAGCAGCTTAGTTGGGGGCGTGGAGACCCAGTACTTC. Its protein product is CASSLVGGVETQYF.

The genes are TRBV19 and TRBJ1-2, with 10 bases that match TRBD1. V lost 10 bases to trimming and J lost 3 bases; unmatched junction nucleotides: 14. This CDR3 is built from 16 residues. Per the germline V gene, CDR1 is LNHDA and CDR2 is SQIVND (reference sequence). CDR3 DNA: TGTGCCATTTTTGCCCCCCGGGACAGGGGAGACTATGGCTACACCTTC. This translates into CAIFAPRDRGDYGYTF.

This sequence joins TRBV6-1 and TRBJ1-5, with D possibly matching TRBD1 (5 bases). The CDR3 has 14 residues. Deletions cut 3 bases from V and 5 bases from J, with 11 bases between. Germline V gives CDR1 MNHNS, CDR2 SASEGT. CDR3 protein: CASSDGGRDQPQHF. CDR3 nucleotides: TGTGCCAGCAGTGACGGGGGAAGGGATCAGCCCCAGCATTTT.

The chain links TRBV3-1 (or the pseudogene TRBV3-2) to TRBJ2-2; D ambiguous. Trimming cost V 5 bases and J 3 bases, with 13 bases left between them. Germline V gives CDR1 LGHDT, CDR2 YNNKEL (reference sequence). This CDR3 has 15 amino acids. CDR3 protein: CASSSPGVDTGELFF. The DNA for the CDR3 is TGTGCCAGCAGCTCCCCCGGAGTGGACACCGGGGAGCTGTTTTTT.

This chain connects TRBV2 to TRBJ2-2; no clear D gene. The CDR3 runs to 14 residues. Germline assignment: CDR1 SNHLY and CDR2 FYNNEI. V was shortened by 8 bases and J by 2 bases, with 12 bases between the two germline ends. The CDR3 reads CASSRWENTGELFF. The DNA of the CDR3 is TGTGCCAGCTCCCGCTGGGAAAACACCGGGGAGCTGTTTTTT. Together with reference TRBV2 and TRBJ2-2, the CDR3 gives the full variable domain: EPEVTQTPSHQVTQMGQEVILRCVPISNHLYFYWYRQILGQKVEFLVSFYNNEISEKSEIFDDQFSVERPDGSNFTLKIRSTKLEDSAMYFCASSRWENTGELFFGEGSRLTVL.